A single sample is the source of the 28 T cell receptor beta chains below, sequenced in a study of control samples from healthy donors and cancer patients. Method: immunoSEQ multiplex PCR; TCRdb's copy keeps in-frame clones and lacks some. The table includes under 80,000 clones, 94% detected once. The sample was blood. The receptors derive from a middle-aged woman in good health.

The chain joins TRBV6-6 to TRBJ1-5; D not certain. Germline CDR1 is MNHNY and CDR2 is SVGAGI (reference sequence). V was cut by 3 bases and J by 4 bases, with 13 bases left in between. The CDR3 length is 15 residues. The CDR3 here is CASSYERLGNQPQHF. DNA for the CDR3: TGTGCCAGCAGTTATGAACGTCTTGGAAATCAGCCCCAGCATTTT.

The CDR3 DNA follows: TGTGCCAGCTCGGACAGTCAATCCTACGAGCAGTACTTC. Translating gives CASSDSQSYEQYF. This chain joins TRBV3-1 (or the pseudogene TRBV3-2) and TRBJ2-7, with a weak D call TRBD1 (6 bases). This CDR3 contains 13 residues. Germline V gives CDR1 LGHDT, CDR2 YNNKEL (reference sequence). V lost 8 bases and J 1 base, leaving 12 bases between the germline ends.

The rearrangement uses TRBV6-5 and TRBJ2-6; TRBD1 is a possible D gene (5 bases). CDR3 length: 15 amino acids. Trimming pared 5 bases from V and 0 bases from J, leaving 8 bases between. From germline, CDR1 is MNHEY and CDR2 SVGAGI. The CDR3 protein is CASSPGYSGANVLTF. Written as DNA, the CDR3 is TGTGCCAGCAGTCCAGGGTACTCTGGGGCCAACGTCCTGACTTTC.

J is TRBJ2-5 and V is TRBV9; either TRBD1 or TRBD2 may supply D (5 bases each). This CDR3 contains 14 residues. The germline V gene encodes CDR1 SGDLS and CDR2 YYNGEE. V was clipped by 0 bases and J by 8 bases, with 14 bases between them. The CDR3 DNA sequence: TGTGCCAGCAGCGTAGGGGACGGCTTAGGAACCCAGTACTTC. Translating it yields CASSVGDGLGTQYF.

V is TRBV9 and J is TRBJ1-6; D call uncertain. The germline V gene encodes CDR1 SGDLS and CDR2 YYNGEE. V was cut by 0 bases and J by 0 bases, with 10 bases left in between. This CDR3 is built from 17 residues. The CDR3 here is CASSVEPGSSYNSPLHF. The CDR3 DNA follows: TGTGCCAGCAGCGTAGAACCGGGAAGCTCCTATAATTCACCCCTCCACTTT.

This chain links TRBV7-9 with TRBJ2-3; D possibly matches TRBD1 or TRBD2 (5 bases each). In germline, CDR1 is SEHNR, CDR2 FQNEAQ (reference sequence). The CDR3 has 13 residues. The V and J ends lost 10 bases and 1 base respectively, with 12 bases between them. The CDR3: CATLGERTDTQYF. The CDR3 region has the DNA TGTGCCACTCTAGGGGAGCGCACAGATACGCAGTATTTT.

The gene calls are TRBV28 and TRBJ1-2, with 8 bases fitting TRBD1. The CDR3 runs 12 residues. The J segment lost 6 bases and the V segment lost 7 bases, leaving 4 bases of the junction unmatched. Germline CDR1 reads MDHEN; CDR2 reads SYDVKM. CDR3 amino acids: CASTDRGHGYTF. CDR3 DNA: TGTGCCAGCACTGACAGGGGACATGGCTACACCTTC.

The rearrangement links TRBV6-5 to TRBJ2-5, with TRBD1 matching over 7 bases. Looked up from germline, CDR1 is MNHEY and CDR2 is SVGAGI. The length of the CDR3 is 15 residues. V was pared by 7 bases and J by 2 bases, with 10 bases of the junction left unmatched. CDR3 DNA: TGTGCCAGCAAGTTAGCACAGGGGTGGCAAGAGACCCAGTACTTC. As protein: CASKLAQGWQETQYF.

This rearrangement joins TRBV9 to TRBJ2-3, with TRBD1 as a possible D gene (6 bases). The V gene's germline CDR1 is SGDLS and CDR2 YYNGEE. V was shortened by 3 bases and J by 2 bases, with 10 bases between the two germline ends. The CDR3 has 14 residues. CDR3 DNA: TGTGCCAGCAGCGAAGACAGGCCCACAGATACGCAGTATTTT. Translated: CASSEDRPTDTQYF.

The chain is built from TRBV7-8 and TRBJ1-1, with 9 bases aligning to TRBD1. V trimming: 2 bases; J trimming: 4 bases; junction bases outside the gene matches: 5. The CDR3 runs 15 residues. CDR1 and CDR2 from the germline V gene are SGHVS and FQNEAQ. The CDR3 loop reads CASSLTLTGGTEAFF. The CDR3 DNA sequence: TGTGCCAGCAGCTTAACCTTGACAGGGGGCACTGAAGCTTTCTTT.

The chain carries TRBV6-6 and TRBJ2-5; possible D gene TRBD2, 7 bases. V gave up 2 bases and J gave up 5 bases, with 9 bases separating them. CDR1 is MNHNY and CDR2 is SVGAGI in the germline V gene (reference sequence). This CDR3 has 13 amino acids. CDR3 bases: TGTGCCAGCAGTTACGGGGGGGCGGAGACCCAGTACTTC. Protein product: CASSYGGAETQYF.

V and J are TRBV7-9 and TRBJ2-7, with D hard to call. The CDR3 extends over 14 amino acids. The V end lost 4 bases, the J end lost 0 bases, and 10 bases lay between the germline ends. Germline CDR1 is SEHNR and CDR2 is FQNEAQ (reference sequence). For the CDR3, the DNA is TGTGCCAGCAGCTCTCTCATCGGCTCCTACGAGCAGTACTTC. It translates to CASSSLIGSYEQYF.

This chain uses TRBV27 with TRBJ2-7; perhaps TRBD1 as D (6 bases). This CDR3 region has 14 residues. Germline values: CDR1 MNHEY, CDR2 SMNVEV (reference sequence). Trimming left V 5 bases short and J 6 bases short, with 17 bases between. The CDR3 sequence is CASSIPGHLTEQYF. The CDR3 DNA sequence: TGTGCCAGCAGTATCCCGGGACATTTAACCGAGCAGTACTTC.

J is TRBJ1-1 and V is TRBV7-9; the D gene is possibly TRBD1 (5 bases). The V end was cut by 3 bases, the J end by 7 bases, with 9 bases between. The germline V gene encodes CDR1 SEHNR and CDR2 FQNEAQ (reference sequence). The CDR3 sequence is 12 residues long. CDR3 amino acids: CASSFLTVEAFF. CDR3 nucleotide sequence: TGTGCCAGCAGCTTCTTGACAGTTGAAGCTTTCTTT.

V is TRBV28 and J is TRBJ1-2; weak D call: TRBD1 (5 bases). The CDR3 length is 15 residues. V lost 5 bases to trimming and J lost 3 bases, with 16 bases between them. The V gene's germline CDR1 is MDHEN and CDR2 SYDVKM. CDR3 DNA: TGTGCCAGCAGTCTCGTGGGCAGGGAGGACTATGGCTACACCTTC. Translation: CASSLVGREDYGYTF.

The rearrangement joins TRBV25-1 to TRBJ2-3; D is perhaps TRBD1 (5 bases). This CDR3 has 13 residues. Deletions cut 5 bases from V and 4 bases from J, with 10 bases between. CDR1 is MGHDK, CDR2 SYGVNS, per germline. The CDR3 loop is CASSIGAPDTQYF. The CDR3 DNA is TGTGCCAGCAGTATAGGGGCCCCAGATACGCAGTATTTT.

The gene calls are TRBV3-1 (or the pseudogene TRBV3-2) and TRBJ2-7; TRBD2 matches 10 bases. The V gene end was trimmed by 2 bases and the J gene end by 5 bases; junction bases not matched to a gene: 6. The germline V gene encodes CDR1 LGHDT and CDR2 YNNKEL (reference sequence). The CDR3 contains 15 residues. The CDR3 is CASSQQTSGLNEQYF. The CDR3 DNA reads TGTGCCAGCAGCCAACAGACTAGCGGGTTAAACGAGCAGTACTTC.

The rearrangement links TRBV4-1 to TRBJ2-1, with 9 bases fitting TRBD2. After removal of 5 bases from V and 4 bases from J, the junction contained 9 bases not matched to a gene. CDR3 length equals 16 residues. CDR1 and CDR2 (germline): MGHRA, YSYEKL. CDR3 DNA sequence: TGCGCCAGCAGCGGAAGGGCGGGACTAGCTTACAATGAGCAGTTCTTC. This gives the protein CASSGRAGLAYNEQFF.

The CDR3 is CASGSANTGELFF. Here the CDR3 DNA reads TGTGCCAGTGGTTCGGCGAACACCGGGGAGCTGTTTTTT. The chain combines TRBV19 with TRBJ2-2; D is unclear. Trimming stripped 8 bases from V and 0 bases from J, with 7 bases between. This CDR3 has 13 residues. Germline CDR1 LNHDA, CDR2 SQIVND (reference sequence).

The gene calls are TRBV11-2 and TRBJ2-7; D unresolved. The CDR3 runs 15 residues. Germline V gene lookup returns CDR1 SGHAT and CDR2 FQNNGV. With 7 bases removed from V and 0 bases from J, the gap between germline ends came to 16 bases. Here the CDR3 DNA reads TGTGCCAGCACCCCCTTGGGGTTGAGCTCCTACGAGCAGTACTTC. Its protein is CASTPLGLSSYEQYF.

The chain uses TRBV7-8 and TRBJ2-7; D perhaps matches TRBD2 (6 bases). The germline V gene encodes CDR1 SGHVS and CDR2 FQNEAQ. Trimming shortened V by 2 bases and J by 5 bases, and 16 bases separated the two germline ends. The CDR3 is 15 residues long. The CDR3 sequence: CASSLPPGWEDEQYF. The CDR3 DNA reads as TGTGCCAGCAGCTTACCCCCAGGGTGGGAGGACGAGCAGTACTTC.

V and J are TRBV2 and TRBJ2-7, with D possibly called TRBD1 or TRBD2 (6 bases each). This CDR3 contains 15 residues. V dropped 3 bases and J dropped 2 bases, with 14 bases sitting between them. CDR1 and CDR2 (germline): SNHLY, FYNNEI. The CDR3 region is CASSEDTGRTYEQYF. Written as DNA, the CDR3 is TGTGCCAGCAGTGAGGACACAGGGAGGACCTACGAGCAGTACTTC.

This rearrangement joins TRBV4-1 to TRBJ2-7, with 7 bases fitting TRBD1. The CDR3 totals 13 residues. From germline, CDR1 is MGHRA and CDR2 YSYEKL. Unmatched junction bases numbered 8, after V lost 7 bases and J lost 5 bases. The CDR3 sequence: CASTSDRTNEQYF. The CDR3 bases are TGCGCCAGCACCTCGGACAGGACCAACGAGCAGTACTTC.

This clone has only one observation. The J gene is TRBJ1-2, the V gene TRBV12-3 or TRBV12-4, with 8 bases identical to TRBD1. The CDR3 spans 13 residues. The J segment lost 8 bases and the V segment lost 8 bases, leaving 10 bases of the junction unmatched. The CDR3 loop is CASGSGGAQGYTF. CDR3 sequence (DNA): TGTGCCAGCGGATCAGGGGGCGCACAAGGCTACACCTTC.

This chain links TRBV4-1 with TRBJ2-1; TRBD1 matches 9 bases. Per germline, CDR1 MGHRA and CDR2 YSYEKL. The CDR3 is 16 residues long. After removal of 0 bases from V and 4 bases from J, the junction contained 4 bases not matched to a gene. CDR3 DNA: TGCGCCAGCAGCCAAGATAGGACAGGGGTTTACAATGAGCAGTTCTTC. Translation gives CASSQDRTGVYNEQFF.

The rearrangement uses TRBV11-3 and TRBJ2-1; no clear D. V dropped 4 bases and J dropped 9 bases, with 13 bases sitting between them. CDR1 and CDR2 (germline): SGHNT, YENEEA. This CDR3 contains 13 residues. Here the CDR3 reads CASSSYDRFEQFF. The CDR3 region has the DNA TGTGCCAGCAGCTCGTACGACCGTTTTGAGCAGTTCTTC.

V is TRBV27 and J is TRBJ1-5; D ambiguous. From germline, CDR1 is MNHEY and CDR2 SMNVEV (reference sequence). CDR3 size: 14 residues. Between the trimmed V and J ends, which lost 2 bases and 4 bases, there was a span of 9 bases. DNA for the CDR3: TGTGCCAGCAGTTTAAACGGTCCTAATCAGCCCCAGCATTTT. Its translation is CASSLNGPNQPQHF.

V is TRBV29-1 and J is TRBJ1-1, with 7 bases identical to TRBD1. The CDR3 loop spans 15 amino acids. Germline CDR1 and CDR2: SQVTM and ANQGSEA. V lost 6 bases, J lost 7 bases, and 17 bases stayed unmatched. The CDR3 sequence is CSVRNPEQGQGEAFF. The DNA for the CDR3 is TGCAGCGTCCGTAATCCCGAACAGGGGCAGGGTGAAGCTTTCTTT.